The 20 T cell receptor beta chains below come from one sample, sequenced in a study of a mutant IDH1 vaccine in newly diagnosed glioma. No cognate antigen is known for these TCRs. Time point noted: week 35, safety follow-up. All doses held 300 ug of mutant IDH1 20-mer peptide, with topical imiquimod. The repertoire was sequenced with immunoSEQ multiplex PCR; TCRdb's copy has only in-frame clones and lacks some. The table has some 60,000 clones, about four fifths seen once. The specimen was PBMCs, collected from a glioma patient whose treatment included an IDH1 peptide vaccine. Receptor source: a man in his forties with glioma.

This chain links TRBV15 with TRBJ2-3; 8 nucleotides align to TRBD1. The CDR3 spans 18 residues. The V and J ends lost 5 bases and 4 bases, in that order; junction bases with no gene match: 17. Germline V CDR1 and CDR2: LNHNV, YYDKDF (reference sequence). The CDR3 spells CATSVNYRTGKNSDTQYF. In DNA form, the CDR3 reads TGTGCCACCAGCGTAAACTACAGGACAGGGAAAAATTCAGATACGCAGTATTTT.

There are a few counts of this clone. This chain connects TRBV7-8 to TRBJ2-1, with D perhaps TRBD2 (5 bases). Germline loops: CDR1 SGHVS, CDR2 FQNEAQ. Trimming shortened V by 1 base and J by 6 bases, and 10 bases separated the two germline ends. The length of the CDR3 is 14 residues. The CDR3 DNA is TGTGCCAGCAGCTTAGTGGCGGGTGTCAATGAGCAGTTCTTC. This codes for CASSLVAGVNEQFF.

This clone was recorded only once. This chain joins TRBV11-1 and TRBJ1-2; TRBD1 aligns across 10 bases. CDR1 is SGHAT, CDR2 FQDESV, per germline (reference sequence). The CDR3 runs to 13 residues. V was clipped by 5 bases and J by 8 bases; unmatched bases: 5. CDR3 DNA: TGTGCCAGCAGCCAGGGGACAGGGGACGGCTACACCTTC. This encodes CASSQGTGDGYTF.

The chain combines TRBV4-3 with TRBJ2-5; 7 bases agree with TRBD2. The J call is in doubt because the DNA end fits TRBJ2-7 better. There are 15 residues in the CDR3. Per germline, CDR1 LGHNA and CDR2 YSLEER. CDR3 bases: TGCGCCAGCAGCCAGGGGGGGAGTAGTTTGTACGAGCAGTACTTC. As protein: CASSQGGSSLYEQYF.

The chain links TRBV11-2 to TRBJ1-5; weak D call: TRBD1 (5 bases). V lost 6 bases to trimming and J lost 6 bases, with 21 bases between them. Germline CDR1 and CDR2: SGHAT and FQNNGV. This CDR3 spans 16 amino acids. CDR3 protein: CASSRFGGGLGQPQHF. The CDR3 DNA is TGTGCCAGCAGTCGATTTGGGGGAGGTCTAGGTCAGCCCCAGCATTTT.

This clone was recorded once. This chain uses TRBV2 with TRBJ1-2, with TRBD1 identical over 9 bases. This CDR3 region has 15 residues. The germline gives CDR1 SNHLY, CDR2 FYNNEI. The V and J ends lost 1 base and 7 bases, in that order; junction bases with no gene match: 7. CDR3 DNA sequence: TGTGCCAGCAGTGAAGGAACAGGGGGCATTATTGGCTACACCTTC. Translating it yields CASSEGTGGIIGYTF.

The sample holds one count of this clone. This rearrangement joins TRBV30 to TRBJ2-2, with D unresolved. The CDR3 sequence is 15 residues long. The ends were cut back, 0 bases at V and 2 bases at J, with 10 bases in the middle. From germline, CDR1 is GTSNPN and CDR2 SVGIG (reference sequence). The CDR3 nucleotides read TGTGCCTGGAGTGTACTGGGCAGAAACACCGGGGAGCTGTTTTTT. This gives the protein CAWSVLGRNTGELFF.

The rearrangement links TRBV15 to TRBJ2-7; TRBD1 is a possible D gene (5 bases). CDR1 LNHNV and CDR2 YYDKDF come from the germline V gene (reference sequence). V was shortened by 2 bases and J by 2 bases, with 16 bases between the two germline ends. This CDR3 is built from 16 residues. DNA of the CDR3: TGTGCCACCAGCAGACCCGCCAGGGATCCCGCCTACGAGCAGTACTTC. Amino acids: CATSRPARDPAYEQYF.

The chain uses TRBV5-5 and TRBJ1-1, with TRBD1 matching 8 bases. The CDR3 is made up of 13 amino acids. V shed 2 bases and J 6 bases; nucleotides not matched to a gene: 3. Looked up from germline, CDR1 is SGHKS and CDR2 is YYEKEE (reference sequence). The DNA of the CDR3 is TGTGCCAGCAGCTTCAGCAGGGGGCCTGAAGCTTTCTTT. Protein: CASSFSRGPEAFF. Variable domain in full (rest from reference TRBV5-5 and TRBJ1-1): DAGVTQSPTHLIKTRGQQVTLRCSPISGHKSVSWYQQVLGQGPQFIFQYYEKEERGRGNFPDRFSARQFPNYSSELNVNALLLGDSALYLCASSFSRGPEAFFGQGTRLTVV.

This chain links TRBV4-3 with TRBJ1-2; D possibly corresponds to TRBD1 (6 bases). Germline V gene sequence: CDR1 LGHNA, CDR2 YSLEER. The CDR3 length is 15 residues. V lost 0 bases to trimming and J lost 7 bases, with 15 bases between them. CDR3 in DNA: TGCGCCAGCAGCCAAGATCAAGGGGGGGCGGCTGGCTACACCTTC. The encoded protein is CASSQDQGGAAGYTF.

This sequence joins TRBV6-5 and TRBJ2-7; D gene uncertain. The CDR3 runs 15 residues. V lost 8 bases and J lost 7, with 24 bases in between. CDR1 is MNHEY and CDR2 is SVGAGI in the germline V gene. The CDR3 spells CASSLGRSHTWEQYF. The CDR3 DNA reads TGTGCCAGCTCCTTGGGTCGAAGTCATACGTGGGAGCAGTACTTC.

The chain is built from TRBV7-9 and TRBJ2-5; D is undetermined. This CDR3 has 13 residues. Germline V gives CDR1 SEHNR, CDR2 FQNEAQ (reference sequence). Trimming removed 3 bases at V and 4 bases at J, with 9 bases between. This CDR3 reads CASSFRLVETQYF. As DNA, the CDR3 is TGTGCCAGCAGCTTTCGCCTCGTAGAGACCCAGTACTTC.

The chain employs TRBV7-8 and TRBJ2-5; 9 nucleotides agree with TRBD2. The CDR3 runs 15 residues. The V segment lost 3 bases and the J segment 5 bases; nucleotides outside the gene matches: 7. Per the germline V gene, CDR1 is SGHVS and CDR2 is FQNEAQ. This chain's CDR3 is CASSFGAGGSETQYF. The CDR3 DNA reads TGTGCCAGCAGCTTTGGAGCGGGGGGTTCCGAGACCCAGTACTTC.

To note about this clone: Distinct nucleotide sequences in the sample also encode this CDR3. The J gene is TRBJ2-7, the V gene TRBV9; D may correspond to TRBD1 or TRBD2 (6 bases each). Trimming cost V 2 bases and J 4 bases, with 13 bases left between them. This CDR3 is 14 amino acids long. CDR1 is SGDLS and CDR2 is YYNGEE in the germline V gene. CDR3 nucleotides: TGTGCCAGCAGCGTGTTCGGGGGCGGGTACGAGCAGTACTTC. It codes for CASSVFGGGYEQYF.

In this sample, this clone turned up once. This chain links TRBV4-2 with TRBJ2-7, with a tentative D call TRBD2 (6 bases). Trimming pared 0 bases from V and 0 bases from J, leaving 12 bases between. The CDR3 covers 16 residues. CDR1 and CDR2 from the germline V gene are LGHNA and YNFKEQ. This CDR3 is CASSQEGGVSSYEQYF. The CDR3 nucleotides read TGTGCCAGCAGCCAAGAGGGCGGGGTTAGCTCCTACGAGCAGTACTTC.

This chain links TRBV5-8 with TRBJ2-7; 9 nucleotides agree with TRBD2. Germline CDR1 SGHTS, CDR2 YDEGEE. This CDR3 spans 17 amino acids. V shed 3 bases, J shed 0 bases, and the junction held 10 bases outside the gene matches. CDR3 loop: CASSSLATSGYSYEQYF. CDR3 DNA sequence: TGTGCCAGCAGCTCCCTCGCAACTAGCGGGTACTCCTACGAGCAGTACTTC.

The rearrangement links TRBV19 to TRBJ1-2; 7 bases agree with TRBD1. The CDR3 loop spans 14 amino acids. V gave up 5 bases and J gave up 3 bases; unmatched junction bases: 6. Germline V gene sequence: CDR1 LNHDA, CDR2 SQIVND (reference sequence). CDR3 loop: CASSGGQRYYGYTF. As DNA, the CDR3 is TGTGCCAGTAGTGGGGGACAGCGATACTATGGCTACACCTTC.

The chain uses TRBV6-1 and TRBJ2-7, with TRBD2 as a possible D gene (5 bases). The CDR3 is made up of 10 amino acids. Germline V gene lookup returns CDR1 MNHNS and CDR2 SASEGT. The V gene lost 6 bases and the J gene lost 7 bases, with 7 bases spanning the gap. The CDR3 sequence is CASSRGEQYF. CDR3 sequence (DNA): TGTGCCAGCAGCCGGGGAGAGCAGTACTTC.

The CDR3 sequence is CSAAPTREKLFF. The CDR3 bases are TGCAGCGCCGCGCCGACGAGGGAAAAACTGTTTTTT. V is TRBV29-1 and J is TRBJ1-4; no definite D call. The CDR3 loop spans 12 amino acids. Germline-derived CDR1 and CDR2 are SQVTM and ANQGSEA. The germline V and J ends were trimmed by 7 bases and 8 bases, with 14 bases remaining between them.

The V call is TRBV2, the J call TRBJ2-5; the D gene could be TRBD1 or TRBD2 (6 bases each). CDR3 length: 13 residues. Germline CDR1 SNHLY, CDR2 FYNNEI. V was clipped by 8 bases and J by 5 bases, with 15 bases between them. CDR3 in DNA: TGTGCCAGCTTGGGGGGCGTTTACGAGACCCAGTACTTC. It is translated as CASLGGVYETQYF.